Listed below are T cell receptor beta chains from one sample, sequenced in a study of sequential checkpoint blockade in melanoma. Sequenced by immunoSEQ multiplex PCR; TCRdb stores in-frame clones only, minus some. The data contain some 7,000 clones, roughly a quarter of them seen just once; the ten biggest clones take up roughly 10%. The source material was tumor tissue (inferred from file names), sampled from a patient given nivolumab and ipilimumab in sequence. The receptors were gathered from a human donor with melanoma. Both conserved end residues are part of each CDR3. Fields, in order: clone size, D gene, CDR3 length, V gene, J gene, CDR3 protein, CDR3 DNA. The D gene is left open where the match is weak. Part of the rows lack a size; the others show once, few, many or a class for expanded clones.

few,-,14,TRBV6-8,TRBJ1-4,CASRRQPGTEKLFF,TGTGCCAGCAGGCGACAGCCGGGAACTGAAAAACTGTTTTTT
few,-,13,TRBV7-2,TRBJ1-1,CASSSQMNTEAFF,TGTGCCAGCAGCTCACAGATGAACACTGAAGCTTTCTTT
-,TRBD1,15,TRBV9,TRBJ2-1,CASSVGTGGPNEQFF,TGTGCCAGCAGCGTAGGGACAGGGGGGCCCAATGAGCAGTTCTTC
many,TRBD1,15,TRBV9,TRBJ2-1,CASSDPSTGGFEQFF,TGTGCCAGCAGCGACCCCTCGACAGGGGGCTTTGAGCAGTTCTTC
few,-,14,TRBV30,TRBJ2-3,CACPMGGSTDTQYF,TGTGCCTGTCCAATGGGGGGTAGCACAGATACGCAGTATTTT
-,-,15,TRBV29-1,TRBJ1-2,CSVAPTGRSLYGYTF,TGCAGCGTGGCCCCCACAGGGCGAAGTCTTTATGGCTACACCTTC
medium-sized,TRBD1,14,TRBV11-3,TRBJ1-1,CASSSDRVNTEAFF,TGTGCCAGCAGCTCGGACAGGGTGAACACTGAAGCTTTCTTT
medium-sized,-,14,TRBV11-3,TRBJ2-3,CASSQPSSTDTQYF,TGTGCCAGCAGCCAACCTTCGAGCACAGATACGCAGTATTTT
medium-sized,TRBD1,17,TRBV11-3,TRBJ1-1,CASSLAGQGALNTEAFF,TGTGCCAGCAGCTTGGCGGGACAGGGGGCGTTGAACACTGAAGCTTTCTTT
-,-,15,TRBV11-3,TRBJ1-1,CASSPGSGLFTEAFF,TGTGCCAGCAGCCCGGGGAGCGGGCTTTTCACTGAAGCTTTCTTT
-,-,13,TRBV30,TRBJ1-2,CAWSPGPAYGYTF,TGTGCCTGGAGCCCCGGGCCGGCCTATGGCTACACCTTC
-,-,15,TRBV18,TRBJ2-5,CASSQILESGETQYF,TGTGCCAGCTCACAAATCTTAGAATCCGGGGAGACCCAGTACTTC
medium-sized,-,13,TRBV18,TRBJ1-5,CASSPPRAEPQHF,TGTGCCAGCTCACCCCCCAGAGCGGAGCCCCAGCATTTT
-,-,14,TRBV18,TRBJ1-5,CASSPSDRGQPQHF,TGTGCCAGCTCACCAAGTGACCGCGGTCAGCCCCAGCATTTT
-,-,13,TRBV23-1,TRBJ1-1,CASSVESNTEAFF,TGCGCCAGCAGCGTTGAATCGAACACTGAAGCTTTCTTT
-,-,11,TRBV10-1,TRBJ2-1,CASSDEVEQFF,TGCGCCAGCAGTGACGAGGTTGAGCAGTTCTTC
few,TRBD2,16,TRBV9,TRBJ2-1,CASSHRLAGGGSEQFF,TGTGCCAGCAGCCACCGACTAGCGGGAGGCGGGAGTGAGCAGTTCTTC
-,-,13,TRBV6-7,TRBJ2-1,CASSYGLNNEQFF,TGTGCCAGCAGTTATGGACTCAACAATGAGCAGTTCTTC
few,TRBD2,14,TRBV6-8,TRBJ2-1,CASSREGYYNEQFF,TGTGCCAGCAGTAGGGAGGGGTACTACAATGAGCAGTTCTTC
-,-,17,TRBV15,TRBJ1-2,CATSSNPRDRGLGGYTF,TGTGCCACCAGCAGCAACCCCAGGGACCGGGGGCTGGGCGGCTACACCTTC
few,-,15,TRBV28,TRBJ2-2,CASIIGGSYTGELFF,TGTGCCAGCATCATAGGAGGGTCTTACACCGGGGAGCTGTTTTTT
-,-,18,TRBV11-3,TRBJ2-3,CASSLLRRRGTSTDTQYF,TGTGCCAGCAGCTTATTGCGGCGGCGGGGCACTAGCACAGATACGCAGTATTTT
-,-,14,TRBV5-1,TRBJ2-3,CASSFRRVTDTQYF,TGCGCCAGCAGCTTTCGGAGGGTTACGGATACGCAGTATTTT
many,-,13,TRBV7-1,TRBJ2-3,CASRGVGRDTQYF,TGTGCCAGCCGGGGCGTGGGGAGAGATACGCAGTATTTT
-,-,13,TRBV7-4,TRBJ1-1,CASSGVGNTEAFF,TGTGCCAGCAGTGGGGTGGGGAACACTGAAGCTTTCTTT
-,TRBD1,15,TRBV5-1,TRBJ1-2,CASSLEGQGNYGYTF,TGCGCCAGCAGCTTGGAGGGACAGGGGAACTATGGCTACACCTTC
few,-,14,TRBV6-8,TRBJ2-1,CASSYLGSYNEQFF,TGTGCCAGCAGTTATCTTGGCTCCTACAATGAGCAGTTCTTC
medium-sized,TRBD2,17,TRBV5-1,TRBJ2-1,CASSFSTRLAGGNEQFF,TGCGCCAGCAGCTTCTCCACCAGACTAGCGGGAGGGAATGAGCAGTTCTTC
-,-,16,TRBV5-1,TRBJ1-3,CASSLSWGSSGNTIYF,TGCGCCAGCAGCTTGTCATGGGGCAGCTCTGGAAACACCATATATTTT
few,-,15,TRBV16,TRBJ1-1,CASSQRWRLNTEAFF,TGTGCCAGCAGCCAACGATGGCGGCTAAACACTGAAGCTTTCTTT
-,-,14,TRBV11-3,TRBJ1-2,CASSLSVIGRGYTF,TGTGCCAGCAGCTTATCGGTCATTGGGAGGGGCTACACCTTC
-,-,13,TRBV18,TRBJ1-5,CASSREGGQPQHF,TGTGCCAGCTCACGTGAGGGAGGGCAGCCCCAGCATTTT
-,-,13,TRBV29-1,TRBJ1-2,CSVERGGTMRYTF,TGCAGCGTTGAGAGGGGGGGGACTATGCGGTACACCTTC
few,TRBD2,16,TRBV11-3,TRBJ2-1,CASSFRLAGDYNEQFF,TGTGCCAGCAGCTTTAGACTAGCGGGAGATTACAATGAGCAGTTCTTC
medium-sized,TRBD2,17,TRBV11-3,TRBJ2-3,CASSGDTSGRDGDTQYF,TGTGCCAGCAGCGGCGACACTAGCGGGAGGGACGGGGATACGCAGTATTTT
medium-sized,-,12,TRBV12-5,TRBJ2-1,CASGLGEYEQFF,TGTGCCAGCGGATTGGGGGAGTATGAGCAGTTCTTC
few,-,16,TRBV19,TRBJ2-3,CASSEEGRRDTDTQYF,TGTGCCAGTAGTGAGGAGGGTAGAAGGGACACAGATACGCAGTATTTT
-,-,15,TRBV9,TRBJ1-1,CASSAYRGGNTEAFF,TGTGCCAGCAGCGCCTATAGGGGGGGTAACACTGAAGCTTTCTTT
few,TRBD1,15,TRBV23-1,TRBJ1-4,CASSQDRDGNEKLFF,TGCGCCAGCAGCCAAGACAGGGACGGCAATGAAAAACTGTTTTTT
-,-,15,TRBV5-1,TRBJ2-3,CASSLGDGSTDTQYF,TGCGCCAGCAGCTTGGGTGACGGAAGCACAGATACGCAGTATTTT
few,TRBD1,15,TRBV11-3,TRBJ2-3,CASSPRDRYTDTQYF,TGTGCCAGCAGCCCCCGGGACAGATACACAGATACGCAGTATTTT